Only a few counts were recorded for the clone carrying this TCR beta chain. There are 16 residues in the CDR3. Per the germline V gene, CDR1 is LGHNA and CDR2 is YSLEER. The ends were cut back, 1 base at V and 4 bases at J, with 16 bases in the middle. Only in-frame clones appear in the TCRdb table, and some are missing; sequencing was by immunoSEQ multiplex PCR. This sample has approximately 24,000 clones, with about 86% found just once. This sample is drawn from a study of blood T cell repertoires in COVID-19. This clonotype was obtained from a man aged 70 or older with acute or convalescent COVID-19. The material sequenced was peripheral blood. The gene calls are TRBV4-3 and TRBJ1-1; no definite D call. CDR3: CASSQAGGSRSTEAFF. CDR3 coding DNA: TGCGCCAGCAGCCAAGCCGGCGGGTCGAGGAGCACTGAAGCTTTCTTT.